This entry concerns a single TCR beta chain. The record originates from a study of shared clonotypes between healthy human individuals. Method: immunoSEQ multiplex PCR; TCRdb's copy keeps in-frame clones and lacks some. Found here are about 2 million clones, 95% of them singletons; the top ten hold more than 0.1%. This CDR3 spans 14 amino acids. CDR1 is MNHEY, CDR2 SVGAGI, per germline. V lost 5 bases and J 6 bases, leaving 14 bases between the germline ends. This TCR came from a man aged 18 to 29 in good health. J is TRBJ2-4 and V is TRBV6-5; possible D gene TRBD2, 7 bases. The sequenced sample consisted of naive CD4+ T cells sorted from blood. As for subset: CD45RA+ positively selected. The CDR3 loop is CASSTGTTLNIQYF. The CDR3 region has the DNA TGTGCCAGCAGTACAGGGACTACTCTAAACATTCAGTACTTC.